Below are 17 T cell receptor beta chains sequenced from a single sample in a study of blood T cell repertoires in COVID-19. Here immunoSEQ multiplex PCR was the method, and the copy in TCRdb shows in-frame clones only, minus some. Of over 130,000 clones in the sample, roughly 80% were seen once. Source material: peripheral blood. The source is a human donor in a cohort sampled during active COVID-19.

V usage is TRBV3-1 (or the pseudogene TRBV3-2) and J usage is TRBJ2-7; possibly TRBD2 for D (5 bases). CDR1 and CDR2 (germline): LGHDT, YNNKEL (reference sequence). Between the trimmed V and J ends, which lost 0 bases and 6 bases, there was a span of 18 bases. The CDR3 contains 16 residues. This CDR3 reads CASSQETTWGVSEQYF. CDR3 in DNA: TGTGCCAGCAGCCAAGAGACGACCTGGGGAGTAAGCGAGCAGTACTTC.

This clone has only a few counts. This sequence joins TRBV5-1 and TRBJ1-1; a possible D gene is TRBD1 (5 bases). This CDR3 contains 15 residues. The V gene lost 1 base and the J gene lost 1 base, with 11 bases spanning the gap. Germline CDR1 is SGHRS and CDR2 is YFSETQ. DNA of the CDR3: TGCGCCAGCAGCTTGCAAGGGGTCGAGAACACTGAAGCTTTCTTT. Translation: CASSLQGVENTEAFF.

V usage is TRBV28 and J usage is TRBJ2-1, with TRBD1 identical over 9 bases. The CDR3 covers 16 residues. V was clipped by 8 bases and J by 5 bases; unmatched bases: 13. From germline, CDR1 is MDHEN and CDR2 SYDVKM. CDR3 in amino acids: CASESPTGQGNNEQFF. CDR3 bases: TGTGCCAGCGAAAGTCCTACGGGACAGGGCAACAATGAGCAGTTCTTC.

The chain couples TRBV19 to TRBJ1-6, with TRBD1 as a possible D gene (5 bases). Germline V gives CDR1 LNHDA, CDR2 SQIVND (reference sequence). This CDR3 spans 14 amino acids. V lost 9 bases, J lost 1 base, and 10 bases lay in between. The CDR3 bases are TGTGCCAGCCAAGACAGTTCCTATAATTCACCCCTCCACTTT. Amino acid sequence: CASQDSSYNSPLHF.

The J gene is TRBJ2-7, the V gene TRBV7-2, with D maybe TRBD2 (6 bases). CDR3 length equals 12 residues. The germline V gene has CDR1 SGHTA and CDR2 FQGNSA. Trimming stripped 2 bases from V and 4 bases from J, with 6 bases between. CDR3 sequence: CASSLSGYEQYF. The CDR3, as DNA: TGTGCCAGCAGCTTAAGCGGGTACGAGCAGTACTTC.

V is TRBV7-6 and J is TRBJ2-1; D not certain. The CDR3 covers 13 residues. Trimming took off 2 bases at V and 3 bases at J, with 5 bases between the two ends. Germline CDR1 reads SGHVS; CDR2 reads FNYEAQ. CDR3 amino acids: CASSLSFYNEQFF. The CDR3, as DNA: TGTGCCAGCAGCTTATCCTTCTACAATGAGCAGTTCTTC.

J is TRBJ1-2 and V is TRBV7-9, with 8 bases aligning to TRBD1. The length of the CDR3 is 16 residues. V was pared by 8 bases and J by 2 bases, with 13 bases of the junction left unmatched. In germline, CDR1 is SEHNR, CDR2 FQNEAQ (reference sequence). The DNA for the CDR3 is TGTGCCAGCCACCTCGGACAGGGTGCAACCAACTATGGCTACACCTTC. Residues: CASHLGQGATNYGYTF. Based on the CDR3 plus reference TRBV7-9 and TRBJ1-2, the full variable domain is DTGVSQNPRHKITKRGQNVTFRCDPISEHNRLYWYRQTLGQGPEFLTYFQNEAQLEKSRLLSDRFSAERPKGSFSTLEIQRTEQGDSAMYLCASHLGQGATNYGYTFGSGTRLTVV.

J is TRBJ2-7 and V is TRBV29-1, with D unresolved. Germline values: CDR1 SQVTM, CDR2 ANQGSEA. Trimming stripped 6 bases from V and 6 bases from J, with 18 bases between. The CDR3 consists of 13 residues. In nucleotides, the CDR3 is TGCAGCGTACCCCTCGGCCAGGTTGGCGAGCAGTACTTC. This codes for CSVPLGQVGEQYF.

This clone was counted only a few times. CDR3 amino acids: CASSFRSLPGNTIYF. DNA for the CDR3: TGTGCCAGCAGCTTTCGGAGTCTACCTGGAAACACCATATATTTT. The V call is TRBV7-2, the J call TRBJ1-3; D gene ambiguous. Deletions cut 3 bases from V and 2 bases from J, with 11 bases between. Germline CDR1 and CDR2: SGHTA and FQGNSA. This CDR3 is built from 15 residues.

In this sample, this clone turned up once. V and J are TRBV27 and TRBJ2-1; TRBD2 aligns across 14 bases. The CDR3 is 15 residues long. CDR1 is MNHEY, CDR2 SMNVEV, per germline (reference sequence). Trimming removed 5 bases from V and 12 bases from J; junction bases left unmatched: 9. The CDR3 DNA follows: TGTGCCAGCAGTCTACGGGGACTAGCGGGGGTCTGGCAGTTCTTC. Translation gives CASSLRGLAGVWQFF.

CDR3 coding DNA: TGCGCCAGCAGCCCCAGAATAGGGACTCGGCAAGATGGCTACACCTTC. Amino acid sequence: CASSPRIGTRQDGYTF. The chain uses TRBV4-1 and TRBJ1-2, with D perhaps matching TRBD1 (5 bases). Germline assignment: CDR1 MGHRA and CDR2 YSYEKL. Trimming removed 4 bases at V and 6 bases at J, with 21 bases between. This CDR3 spans 16 amino acids.

The genes are TRBV2 and TRBJ2-7; 9 bases fit TRBD1. CDR3 length: 12 residues. Germline V gives CDR1 SNHLY, CDR2 FYNNEI. Trimming removed 6 bases from V and 6 bases from J; junction bases left unmatched: 3. In DNA form, the CDR3 reads TGTGCCAGCAGCCTGGACAGGGGCGAGCAGTACTTC. This translates into CASSLDRGEQYF.

The J gene is TRBJ2-2, the V gene TRBV12-3 or TRBV12-4; possibly TRBD1 for D (6 bases). Trimming took 8 bases from V and 2 from J, leaving 9 bases between them. This CDR3 comprises 13 residues. Here the CDR3 DNA reads TGTGCCAGCCGGACAGCCAACACCGGGGAGCTGTTTTTT. It encodes CASRTANTGELFF.

The rearrangement uses TRBV5-1 and TRBJ2-1; perhaps TRBD2 as D (5 bases). CDR3 length equals 16 residues. Germline V gene data show CDR1 as SGHRS and CDR2 as YFSETQ. Trimming took 2 bases from V and 9 from J, leaving 21 bases between them. The DNA of the CDR3 is TGCGCCAGCAGCTTCCAAGGATCCGGGCCGGGGAGTGAGCAGTTCTTC. Protein: CASSFQGSGPGSEQFF.

This clone has just one count. One junction end does not reproduce the germline sequence, and a read error may be involved. The chain recombines TRBV19 with TRBJ1-1, with D possibly TRBD1 on 5 matching bases. CDR1 is LNHDA, CDR2 SQIVND, per germline (reference sequence). The CDR3 runs to 14 residues. The CDR3 DNA is TGTGCCAGTAATATAGGGGTTAGCGGCACTGAAGCTTTCTTT. Its translation is CASNIGVSGTEAFF.

The chain combines TRBV28 with TRBJ2-5; 8 bases match TRBD2. This CDR3 has 16 amino acids. CDR1 is MDHEN and CDR2 is SYDVKM in the germline V gene. Trimming took 0 bases from V and 2 from J; bases not matched to a gene: 5. Here the CDR3 reads CASSLWVAGLQETQYF. As DNA, the CDR3 is TGTGCCAGCAGTTTATGGGTAGCGGGGTTACAAGAGACCCAGTACTTC.

The chain joins TRBV7-2 to TRBJ1-2, with TRBD1 as a possible D gene (6 bases). CDR1 SGHTA and CDR2 FQGNSA come from the germline V gene. V lost 1 base to trimming and J lost 5 bases, with 11 bases between them. This CDR3 contains 14 residues. CDR3 DNA: TGTGCCAGCAGCTTAGAGGACAGTACTTATGGCTACACCTTC. As protein: CASSLEDSTYGYTF.